The 24 T cell receptor beta chains presented below share a single source sample, sequenced in a study of control samples from healthy donors and cancer patients. TCRdb's table, derived via immunoSEQ multiplex PCR, lists solely in-frame clones and lacks some. This repertoire shows roughly 170,000 clones, 80% to 95% found once; its top ten account for around 2%. Sequencing was carried out using blood. These receptors were taken from a woman aged 40 to 49 in good health.

The rearrangement links TRBV5-5 to TRBJ1-2; TRBD1 matches at 10 bases. This CDR3 region has 14 residues. J was trimmed by 4 bases and V by 1 base; bases with no gene match: 1. The germline V gene has CDR1 SGHKS and CDR2 YYEKEE (reference sequence). DNA of the CDR3: TGTGCCAGCAGCTTGAGACAGGGGGCCTATGGCTACACCTTC. Its translation is CASSLRQGAYGYTF.

The chain recombines TRBV7-8 with TRBJ2-2; the match to TRBD1 covers 11 bases. This CDR3 comprises 15 residues. Germline CDR1 is SGHVS and CDR2 is FQNEAQ. J was trimmed by 6 bases and V by 3 bases; bases with no gene match: 3. This chain's CDR3 is CASSFRDRGSGELFF. CDR3 sequence (DNA): TGTGCCAGCAGCTTCCGGGACAGGGGGTCCGGGGAGCTGTTTTTT.

J is TRBJ2-7 and V is TRBV10-2, with 7 bases lining up with TRBD1. Trimming removed 4 bases from V and 0 bases from J; junction bases left unmatched: 9. Germline V lookup: CDR1 WSHSY, CDR2 SAAADI. The CDR3 is made up of 16 amino acids. Written as DNA, the CDR3 is TGCGCCAGCAGTGGGAGACAGGGCAAAAGCTCCTACGAGCAGTACTTC. Translating gives CASSGRQGKSSYEQYF.

The gene calls are TRBV5-1 and TRBJ1-3, with 7 bases identical to TRBD1. This CDR3 has 17 residues. With V trimmed by 1 base and J by 0 bases, 7 bases remained unmatched. Germline V gene data show CDR1 as SGHRS and CDR2 as YFSETQ. As DNA, the CDR3 is TGCGCCAGCAGCTTGCACCCGGGACAGAGCTCTGGAAACACCATATATTTT. As protein: CASSLHPGQSSGNTIYF. Supplemented by reference TRBV5-1 and TRBJ1-3, the full variable domain reads KAGVTQTPRYLIKTRGQQVTLSCSPISGHRSVSWYQQTPGQGLQFLFEYFSETQRNKGNFPGRFSGRQFSNSRSEMNVSTLELGDSALYLCASSLHPGQSSGNTIYFGEGSWLTVV.

This clone was detected only a few times. The gene calls are TRBV6-1 and TRBJ2-3, with 10 positions matching TRBD2. Trimming cost V 3 bases and J 2 bases; bases outside gene matches: 5. CDR3 length: 16 residues. The germline V gene encodes CDR1 MNHNS and CDR2 SASEGT. The chain's CDR3 is CASSDGLAGATDTQYF. The CDR3 coding sequence is TGTGCCAGCAGTGACGGGCTAGCGGGGGCCACAGATACGCAGTATTTT.

The chain carries TRBV2 and TRBJ2-1; 10 bases line up with TRBD1. This CDR3 contains 14 residues. The J segment lost 8 bases and the V segment lost 8 bases, leaving 9 bases of the junction unmatched. Germline CDR1 reads SNHLY; CDR2 reads FYNNEI. The CDR3, as DNA: TGTGCCAGCGCCCAAGGACAGGGGGTATATGAGCAGTTCTTC. Translating it yields CASAQGQGVYEQFF.

J is TRBJ2-1 and V is TRBV7-2; either TRBD1 or TRBD2 may fit D (5 bases each). Germline values: CDR1 SGHTA, CDR2 FQGNSA. CDR3 size: 12 residues. V lost 1 base, J lost 8 bases, and 6 bases lay in between. This CDR3 is CASSLGGHEQFF. Written as DNA, the CDR3 is TGTGCCAGCAGCTTAGGGGGACATGAGCAGTTCTTC.

This sequence joins TRBV7-6 and TRBJ2-1, with TRBD2 matching 8 bases. The CDR3 runs to 16 residues. Germline V gene data show CDR1 as SGHVS and CDR2 as FNYEAQ. V lost 4 bases to trimming and J lost 8 bases; unmatched junction nucleotides: 13. CDR3 loop: CASSYPRAGGRDEQFF. The DNA for the CDR3 is TGTGCCAGCAGCTACCCGCGGGCGGGGGGTCGCGATGAGCAGTTCTTC.

The V gene is TRBV6-5, the J gene TRBJ1-2; no clear D gene. The CDR3 length is 13 residues. V lost 6 bases to trimming and J lost 0 bases, with 8 bases between them. The germline V gene has CDR1 MNHEY and CDR2 SVGAGI. The CDR3 region has the DNA TGTGCCAGCAGGCCACAATCTAACTATGGCTACACCTTC. This gives the protein CASRPQSNYGYTF.

The V and J genes are TRBV2 and TRBJ1-1; no reliable D call. The germline V gene has CDR1 SNHLY and CDR2 FYNNEI. Trimming cost V 5 bases and J 7 bases, with 11 bases left between them. This CDR3 is built from 12 residues. CDR3 DNA sequence: TGTGCCAGCAGTAGGGAAATTTATGAAGCTTTCTTT. It codes for CASSREIYEAFF.

The chain employs TRBV3-1 (or the pseudogene TRBV3-2) and TRBJ2-5; the match to TRBD2 covers 8 bases. Looked up from germline, CDR1 is LGHDT and CDR2 is YNNKEL (reference sequence). The V segment lost 3 bases and the J segment 5 bases; nucleotides outside the gene matches: 8. The CDR3 extends over 15 amino acids. CDR3 sequence (DNA): TGTGCCAGCAGCCATCGGGAGGGACGGCGGGAGACCCAGTACTTC. Translation gives CASSHREGRRETQYF.

The genes are TRBV2 and TRBJ1-1, with D possibly matching TRBD1 (5 bases). With 7 bases removed from V and 3 bases from J, the gap between germline ends came to 15 bases. CDR1 is SNHLY, CDR2 FYNNEI, per germline. The CDR3 runs 14 residues. Here the CDR3 reads CASNWEGWDTEAFF. The CDR3 nucleotides are TGTGCCAGCAATTGGGAGGGGTGGGACACTGAAGCTTTCTTT.

The genes are TRBV19 and TRBJ2-5; D gene ambiguous. V lost 3 bases and J lost 4, with 9 bases in between. Germline-derived CDR1 and CDR2 are LNHDA and SQIVND (reference sequence). The CDR3 sequence is 13 residues long. The CDR3 DNA reads as TGTGCCAGTAGTATTCGATGGAGAGAGACCCAGTACTTC. This codes for CASSIRWRETQYF.

This clone has just one count. This chain links TRBV5-5 with TRBJ2-4, with D unclear. V gave up 0 bases and J gave up 8 bases, with 12 bases separating them. Germline V gene sequence: CDR1 SGHKS, CDR2 YYEKEE (reference sequence). CDR3 size: 14 residues. The CDR3 DNA reads as TGTGCCAGCAGCTTGGGCAGGACGTTGGACATTCAGTACTTC. This sequence encodes CASSLGRTLDIQYF.

In the case of this clone: At one end, the junction sequence differs from germline, possibly due to a read error. The rearrangement links TRBV12-3 or TRBV12-4 to TRBJ2-3; D call uncertain. The CDR3 runs to 12 residues. CDR3 sequence (DNA): TGTGCCAGCAGATTAGCCGCAGATACGCAGTATTTT. This sequence encodes CASRLAADTQYF.

The chain recombines TRBV27 with TRBJ1-5; 8 bases agree with TRBD1. V shed 4 bases and J 7 bases; nucleotides not matched to a gene: 9. CDR1 is MNHEY, CDR2 SMNVEV, per germline (reference sequence). The CDR3 runs 15 residues. CDR3 DNA: TGTGCCAGCAGTTCCTCGGACAGGGTGGCCCAGCCCCAGCATTTT. Its translation is CASSSSDRVAQPQHF.

The V call is TRBV11-2, the J call TRBJ1-4; D not resolved. The ends were cut back, 3 bases at V and 8 bases at J, with 4 bases in the middle. CDR1 and CDR2 (germline): SGHAT, FQNNGV. The CDR3 sequence is 11 residues long. The CDR3, as DNA: TGTGCCAGCAGCTTTAGCGAAAAACTGTTTTTT. Translated: CASSFSEKLFF.

The chain joins TRBV7-9 to TRBJ1-2; TRBD1 agrees at 8 bases. The trim removed 4 bases at V and 0 bases at J, leaving 4 bases unmatched. Germline V CDR1 and CDR2: SEHNR, FQNEAQ (reference sequence). The CDR3 is 15 amino acids. CDR3 sequence reads: CASSSRTGTNYGYTF. CDR3 DNA sequence: TGTGCCAGCAGCTCCCGGACAGGGACTAACTATGGCTACACCTTC. Supplemented by reference TRBV7-9 and TRBJ1-2, the full variable domain reads DTGVSQNPRHKITKRGQNVTFRCDPISEHNRLYWYRQTLGQGPEFLTYFQNEAQLEKSRLLSDRFSAERPKGSFSTLEIQRTEQGDSAMYLCASSSRTGTNYGYTFGSGTRLTVV.

Note on this clone: Additional DNA sequences in this sample encode the identical CDR3. The V gene is TRBV18, the J gene TRBJ1-1, with 7 positions matching TRBD1. Germline V gene data show CDR1 as KGHSH and CDR2 as LQKENI. Trimming took 1 base from V and 8 from J; bases not matched to a gene: 1. The CDR3 has 12 residues. The CDR3 loop is CASSPRTGEAFF. The CDR3 DNA reads as TGTGCCAGCTCACCACGGACAGGAGAAGCTTTCTTT.

The chain has TRBV3-1 (or the pseudogene TRBV3-2) and TRBJ2-3; D is unresolved. Germline V gene lookup returns CDR1 LGHDT and CDR2 YNNKEL (reference sequence). V was clipped by 5 bases and J by 4 bases, with 4 bases between them. The CDR3 length is 11 residues. DNA for the CDR3: TGTGCCAGCAGCGTGGCAGATACGCAGTATTTT. Amino acids: CASSVADTQYF.

The genes are TRBV12-3 or TRBV12-4 and TRBJ1-6; D uncertain. The CDR3 totals 13 residues. V lost 2 bases to trimming and J lost 11 bases, with 10 bases between them. CDR3 DNA: TGTGCCAGCAGTTTACGGGCGCAGACACCCCTCCACTTT. Its translation is CASSLRAQTPLHF.

The V gene is TRBV27, the J gene TRBJ1-1; no clear D. Germline V CDR1 and CDR2: MNHEY, SMNVEV (reference sequence). The V end lost 3 bases, the J end lost 1 base, and 9 bases lay between the germline ends. CDR3 length equals 14 residues. This CDR3 is CASSFGVGNTEAFF. CDR3 nucleotide sequence: TGTGCCAGCAGTTTCGGTGTGGGGAACACTGAAGCTTTCTTT.

The chain has TRBV18 and TRBJ1-1; D is perhaps TRBD1 (5 bases). Germline assignment: CDR1 KGHSH and CDR2 LQKENI. The V and J ends lost 3 bases and 0 bases respectively, with 14 bases between them. This CDR3 contains 16 residues. As DNA, the CDR3 is TGTGCCAGCTCACCGGCCTCCGGGGCGCTGAACACTGAAGCTTTCTTT. As protein: CASSPASGALNTEAFF.

Of note for this clone: A junction end diverges from the germline sequence, so it may reflect a read error. The chain joins TRBV13 to TRBJ2-7, with 10 bases aligning to TRBD1. CDR1 and CDR2 from the germline V gene are PRHDT and FYEKMQ (reference sequence). This CDR3 is built from 14 residues. Here the CDR3 reads CASSSRKTGGVLIF. CDR3 sequence (DNA): TGTGCCAGCAGCTCAAGGAAGACAGGGGGCGTTTTAATTTTC. Full variable domain (missing parts from reference TRBV13 and TRBJ2-7): AAGVIQSPRHLIKEKRETATLKCYPIPRHDTVYWYQQGPGQDPQFLISFYEKMQSDKGSIPDRFSAQQFSDYHSELNMSSLELGDSALYFCASSSRKTGGVLIFGPGTRLTVT.